These 2 T cell receptor beta chains originate from one sample sequenced in a study of blood T cell repertoires in COVID-19. Generated by immunoSEQ multiplex PCR, the TCRdb table keeps only in-frame clones and is missing some. The table shows approximately 86,000 clones, with about 80% occurring only once. The sample consisted of peripheral blood. These receptors all come from a woman in her 70s with acute or convalescent COVID-19.

The chain is built from TRBV18 and TRBJ2-7; TRBD1 aligns across 7 bases. CDR1 KGHSH and CDR2 LQKENI come from the germline V gene. The CDR3 is made up of 15 amino acids. Trimming took 0 bases from V and 2 from J; bases not matched to a gene: 4. The CDR3 loop is CASSPPDRPPYEQYF. CDR3 coding DNA: TGTGCCAGCTCACCACCGGACAGGCCACCCTACGAGCAGTACTTC.

The chain links TRBV6-1 to TRBJ2-1, with no clear D. This CDR3 contains 11 residues. Between the trimmed V and J ends, which lost 2 bases and 7 bases, there was a span of 3 bases. Germline CDR1 MNHNS, CDR2 SASEGT. CDR3 protein: CASSEPNEQFF. CDR3 sequence (DNA): TGTGCCAGCAGTGAACCGAATGAGCAGTTCTTC.